This TCR beta chain was sequenced for a study of post-analysis software for immune sequencing data. The overall study: Included among the disease courses, which were recorded for the cohort, were relapsing-remitting, secondary progressive and progressive-relapsing multiple sclerosis.

TCR beta cDNA libraries included unique molecular identifiers. TCRdb used MiXCR to reprocess the PCR reads, holding one entry per CDR3 protein. The sample includes about 820,000 distinct CDR3 sequences, roughly 58% of them seen just once. The J segment lost 5 bases and the V segment lost 4 bases, leaving 7 bases of the junction unmatched. The CDR3 runs to 15 residues. The V gene's germline CDR1 is SGHRS and CDR2 YFSETQ. Study conclusions and caveats: TRBV5-6, TRBV5-1 and TRBV20-1 were among roughly 5 TRBV segments more frequent in patients than controls.

This clonotype appeared a single time. Its specificity is not known. The rearrangement uses TRBV5-1 and TRBJ2-1; 9 bases are shared with TRBD1. This receptor was obtained from a girl aged 10 to 17 with multiple sclerosis. The source material was blood. The CDR3 region has the DNA TGCGCCAGCAGCCCCGGGACAGGGTTAGACAATGAGCAGTTCTTC. It yields the protein CASSPGTGLDNEQFF.